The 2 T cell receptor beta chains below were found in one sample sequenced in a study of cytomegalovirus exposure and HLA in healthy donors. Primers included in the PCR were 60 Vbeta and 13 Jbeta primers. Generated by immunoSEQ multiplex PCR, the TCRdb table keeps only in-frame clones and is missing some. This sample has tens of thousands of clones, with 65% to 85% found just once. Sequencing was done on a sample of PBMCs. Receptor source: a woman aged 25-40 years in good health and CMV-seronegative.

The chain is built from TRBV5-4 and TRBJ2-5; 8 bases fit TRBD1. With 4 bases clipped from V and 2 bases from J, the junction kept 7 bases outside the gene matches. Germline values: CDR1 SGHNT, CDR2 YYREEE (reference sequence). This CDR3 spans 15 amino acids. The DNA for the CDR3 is TGTGCCAGCAGCCCCCAGGGGGCTAGGCAAGAGACCCAGTACTTC. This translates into CASSPQGARQETQYF.

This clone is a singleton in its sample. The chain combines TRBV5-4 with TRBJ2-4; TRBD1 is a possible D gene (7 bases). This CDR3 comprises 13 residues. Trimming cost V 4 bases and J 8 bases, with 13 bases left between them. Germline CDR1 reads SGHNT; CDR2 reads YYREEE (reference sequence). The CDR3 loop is CASSPLRGDIQYF. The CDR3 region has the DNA TGTGCCAGCAGCCCGCTCAGGGGGGACATTCAGTACTTC.